The clone carrying this T cell receptor beta chain was detected once. Its antigen is unknown. Per germline, CDR1 SGHRS and CDR2 YFSETQ. CDR3 size: 15 residues. Trimming took 3 bases from V and 10 from J; bases not matched to a gene: 7. Patients aged 2 to 39 years had fewer naive and more memory CD4+ and CD8+ T cells. This record belongs to a study of regulatory T cells. The PCR used 52 TRBV and 13 TRBJ primers. The assay was immunoSEQ multiplex PCR, and TCRdb's table has in-frame clones only and misses some. In the table there are about 17,000 clones, approximately 80% of which are singletons. Whole-study findings and limits: Regulatory T cells showed the strongest V-J pair restriction and V/J gene skewing among patient repertoires. In CD3G-deficient patients, conventional CD4+ T cells were enriched for hydrophobic CDR3 residues at positions 6 and 7.

The material sequenced was conventional CD4+ T cells sorted from blood. This sequence originates from a person aged 25-39 years with CD3G deficiency. This chain uses TRBV5-1 with TRBJ2-1; 13 bases fit TRBD2. The CDR3 DNA follows: TGCGCCAGCAGCTCCGGACTAGCGGGGGCCGCGGAGCAGTTCTTC. As protein: CASSSGLAGAAEQFF.